Reported below is one T cell receptor beta chain. The target of this receptor is not known. The sample holds no much larger clone one base away, and base qualities are not on file. In the prospective study, participants were about 18 to 95 years old, resided in around 25 geographic areas of the United States, and were enrolled through a virtual design. In the prospective study, cohorts were assigned on the basis of participant-reported clinical history obtained from a screening survey and a study questionnaire. A participant counted as exposed if, within 2 weeks of entering the study, that participant had been in contact with someone who had a PCR-confirmed or clinician-diagnosed COVID-19 case. In the prospective study, mobile phlebotomists collected whole blood, serum and a nasopharyngeal or oropharyngeal swab from each participant. Participants in the prospective study had the option to provide additional blood draws and questionnaires over a 2-month period. Blood samples from the prospective study were shipped frozen or at room temperature prior to DNA extraction.

CDR1 GTSNPN and CDR2 SVGIG were looked up in the germline V gene (reference sequence). The CDR3 contains 13 residues, cysteine and phenylalanine counted. CDR3 DNA is the only sequence kept; it has 39 bases, read in frame from the first base. At the junction V is shortened by 5 bases and J by 2 bases, with 12 bases in between. The immunoSEQ Assay, a bias-controlled multiplex PCR, was used to amplify TCRbeta CDR3 regions from genomic DNA. On the authors' methods: Within the assay, amplification of reference gene primers was used to estimate how many nucleated cells each sample contained. Sequence reads were collapsed and filtered to measure the absolute abundance of every unique TCRbeta CDR3 rearrangement. For each sample, productive Simpson clonality was calculated by taking the square root of Simpson's diversity index across productive rearrangements. This is the immuneACCESS table as TCRdb keeps it, with only in-frame sequences that have V and J called. A part of the clones is gone; compared with another copy, unresolved V genes explain less than half, and the rest is unexplained. That table is the source of V, J and clone size, and D and trimming were worked out from the DNA. This sample holds approximately 280,000 clones; around 83% were observed only once. The ten largest clones capture approximately 5% of the sample.

These data belong to a study of blood T cell repertoires in COVID-19 (dated by TCRdb to between 2020 and 2021). For the study in its entirety: Collaborator samples came from the United States, Italy and Spain and covered acute and convalescent phases of COVID-19. The material from the prospective study consisted of cDNA or gDNA derived from T cells, B-cell-depleted T cells, or PBMCs. Subjects who had been exposed to COVID-19, were actively infected with it, or had recovered from it provided the deeply sampled blood TCRbeta repertoires that made up the dataset. A freely available public database, intended as a resource for researchers studying the immune response to SARS-CoV-2, is where the repertoires were released. Samples were obtained from the ongoing ImmuneRACE study (first 160 participants) and from some 1,300 subjects provided by 6 global collaborators. The sample metadata nearly always contained a de-identified subject ID, COVID-19 status, age in years and sex. HLA class I and class II types, where available, came from metadata supplied by the sample provider rather than from assay-based typing.

Paper-wide results and their limitations: The quantity of clinical and demographic metadata differed by source and by participant and was supplied without curation.

Recombination linked TRBV30 to TRBJ1-2; TRBD1 might be the D gene, on 5 matching bases. The material sequenced was PBMCs or T cells enriched from blood (not recorded which). The clonotype originates from a middle-aged man who had been exposed to COVID-19. The CDR3 sequence is CAWGSSGNYGYTF. The nucleotide sequence reads as follows: TGTGCCTGGGGAAGTTCAGGGAACTATGGCTACACCTTC.